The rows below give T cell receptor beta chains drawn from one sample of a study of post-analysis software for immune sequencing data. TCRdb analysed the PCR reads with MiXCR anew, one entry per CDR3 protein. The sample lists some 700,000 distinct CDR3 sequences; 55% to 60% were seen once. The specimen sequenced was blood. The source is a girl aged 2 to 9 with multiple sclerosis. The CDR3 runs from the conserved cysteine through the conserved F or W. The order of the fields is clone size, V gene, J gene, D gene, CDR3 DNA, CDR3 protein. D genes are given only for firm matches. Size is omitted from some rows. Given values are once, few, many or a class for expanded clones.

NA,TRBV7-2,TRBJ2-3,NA,TGTGCCAGCAGCTTACGAGAGGCGGATACGCAGTATTTT,CASSLREADTQYF
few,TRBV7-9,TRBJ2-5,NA,TGTGCCAGCGACGGCGGGGATGTCCAAGAGACCCAGTACTTC,CASDGGDVQETQYF
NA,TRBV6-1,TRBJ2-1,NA,TGTGCCAGCATTCACGGGGGCTCCTACAATGAGCAGTTCTTC,CASIHGGSYNEQFF
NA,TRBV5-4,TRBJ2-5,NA,TGTGCCAGCAGTTATAACAGAGTCGGGCAAGAGACCCAGTACTTC,CASSYNRVGQETQYF
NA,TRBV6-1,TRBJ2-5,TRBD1,TGTGCCAGTCGCGGGACAGGGGGAAAGACCCAGTACTTC,CASRGTGGKTQYF
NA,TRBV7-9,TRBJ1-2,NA,TGTGCCAGCAGCAAGACAGACGACTATGGCTACACCTTC,CASSKTDDYGYTF
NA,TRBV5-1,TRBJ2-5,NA,TGCGCCAGCAGCGAGGCCCAAGAGACCCAGTACTTC,CASSEAQETQYF
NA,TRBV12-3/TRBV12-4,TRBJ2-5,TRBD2,TGTGCCAGCAGTTTTCCCGCGGGGGGGCCTCGGGAGACCCAGTACTTC,CASSFPAGGPRETQYF
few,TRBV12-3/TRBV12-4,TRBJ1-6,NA,TGTGCCAGCAGTGAGACAAGGGGGGGATATAATTCACCCCTCCACTTT,CASSETRGGYNSPLHF
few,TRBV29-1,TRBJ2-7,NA,TGCAGCGTTGAAGCCCGATCGGGGGTTGGGGCCTACGAGCAGTACTTC,CSVEARSGVGAYEQYF
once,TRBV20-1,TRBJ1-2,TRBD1,TGCAGTGCTAGAGCTATAGGTCCTGGGACAGGATCGCGCGATGGCTACACCTTC,CSARAIGPGTGSRDGYTF
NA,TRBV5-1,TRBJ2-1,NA,TGCGCCATCAGCGGGGGACAGTCGATTAATGAGCAGTTCTTC,CAISGGQSINEQFF
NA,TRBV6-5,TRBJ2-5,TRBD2,TGTGCCAGCAGTCCGCCGCGGACTAGCGGGGGCGAGACCCAGTACTTC,CASSPPRTSGGETQYF
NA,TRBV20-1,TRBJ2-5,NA,TGCAGTGCTAGCCGGGCAGCCGGGGAGACCCAGTACTTC,CSASRAAGETQYF
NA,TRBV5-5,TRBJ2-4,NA,TGTGCCAGCAGTAGAGAAGGGACTTCCCAACTAGCCAAAAACATTCAGTACTTC,CASSREGTSQLAKNIQYF
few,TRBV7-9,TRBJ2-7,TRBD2,TGTGCCAGCAGCCTCAAAGCGGGGACTAGCGGGAGGTACAACGAGCAGTACTTC,CASSLKAGTSGRYNEQYF
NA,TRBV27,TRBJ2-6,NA,TGTGCCAGCAGGATACAGGGCCCCGGGGCCAACGTCCTGACTTTC,CASRIQGPGANVLTF
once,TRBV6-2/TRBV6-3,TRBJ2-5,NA,TGTGCCAGCAGTGAAACCGGGAGCCGGGAGACCCAGTACTTC,CASSETGSRETQYF
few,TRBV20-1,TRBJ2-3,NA,TGCAGTGCTAATAGATGGAGCGGTGCCCCCGGCACAGATACGCAGTATTTT,CSANRWSGAPGTDTQYF
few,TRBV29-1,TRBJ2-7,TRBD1,TGCAGCAACTGTTCCCGGGACAGGGATTCCTACGAGCAGTACTTC,CSNCSRDRDSYEQYF
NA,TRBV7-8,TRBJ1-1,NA,TGTGCCAGCAGCTTAGTGATGAACACTGAAGTTTTCTTT,CASSLVMNTEVFF
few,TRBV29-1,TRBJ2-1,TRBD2,TGCAGCGTGTGGGGAGGGATTGATGAGCAGTTCTTC,CSVWGGIDEQFF
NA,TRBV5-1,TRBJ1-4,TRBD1,TGCGCCAGCAGCTTGGTGACAGGGGATAATGAAAAACTGTTTTTT,CASSLVTGDNEKLFF